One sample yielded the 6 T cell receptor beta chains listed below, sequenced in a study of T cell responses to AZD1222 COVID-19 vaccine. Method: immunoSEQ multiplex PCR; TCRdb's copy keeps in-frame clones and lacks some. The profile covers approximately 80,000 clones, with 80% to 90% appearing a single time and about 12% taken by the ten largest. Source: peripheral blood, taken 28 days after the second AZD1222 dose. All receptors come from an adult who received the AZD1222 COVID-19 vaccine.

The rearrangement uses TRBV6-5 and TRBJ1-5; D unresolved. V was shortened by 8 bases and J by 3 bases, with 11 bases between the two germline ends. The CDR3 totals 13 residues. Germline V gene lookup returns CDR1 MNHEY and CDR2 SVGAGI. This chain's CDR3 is CASGQVVNQPQHF. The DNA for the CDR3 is TGTGCCAGCGGCCAGGTAGTCAATCAGCCCCAGCATTTT.

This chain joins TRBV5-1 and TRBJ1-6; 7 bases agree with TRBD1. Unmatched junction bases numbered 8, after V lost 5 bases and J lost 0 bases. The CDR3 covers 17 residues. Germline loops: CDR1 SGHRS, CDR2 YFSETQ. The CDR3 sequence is CASSWDSLGSYNSPLHF. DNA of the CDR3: TGCGCCAGCAGTTGGGACAGCCTCGGCTCCTATAATTCACCCCTCCACTTT.

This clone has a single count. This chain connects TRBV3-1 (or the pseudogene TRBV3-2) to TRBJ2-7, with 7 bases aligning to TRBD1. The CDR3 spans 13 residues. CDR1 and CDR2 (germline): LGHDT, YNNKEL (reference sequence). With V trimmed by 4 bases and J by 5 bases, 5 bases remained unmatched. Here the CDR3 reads CASSLTGYHEQYF. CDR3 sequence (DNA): TGTGCCAGCAGCCTGACAGGGTACCACGAGCAGTACTTC.

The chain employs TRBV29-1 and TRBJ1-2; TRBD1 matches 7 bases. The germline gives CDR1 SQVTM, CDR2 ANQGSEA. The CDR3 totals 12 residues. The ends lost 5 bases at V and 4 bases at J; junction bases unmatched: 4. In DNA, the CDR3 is TGCAGCGTTAGACAGGGAACCTATGGCTACACCTTC. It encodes CSVRQGTYGYTF.

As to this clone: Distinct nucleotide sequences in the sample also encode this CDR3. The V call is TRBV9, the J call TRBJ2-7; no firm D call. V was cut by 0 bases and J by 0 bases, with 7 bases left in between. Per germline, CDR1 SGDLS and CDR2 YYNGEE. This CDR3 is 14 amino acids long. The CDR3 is CASSVVSGSYEQYF. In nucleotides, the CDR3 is TGTGCCAGCAGCGTAGTTTCAGGCTCCTACGAGCAGTACTTC.

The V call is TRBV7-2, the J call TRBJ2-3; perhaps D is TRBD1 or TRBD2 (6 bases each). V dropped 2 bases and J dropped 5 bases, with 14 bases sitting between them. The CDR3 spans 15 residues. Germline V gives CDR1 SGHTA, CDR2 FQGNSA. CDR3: CASSLRRGTKDTQYF. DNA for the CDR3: TGTGCCAGCAGCTTAAGGAGGGGGACCAAAGATACGCAGTATTTT.